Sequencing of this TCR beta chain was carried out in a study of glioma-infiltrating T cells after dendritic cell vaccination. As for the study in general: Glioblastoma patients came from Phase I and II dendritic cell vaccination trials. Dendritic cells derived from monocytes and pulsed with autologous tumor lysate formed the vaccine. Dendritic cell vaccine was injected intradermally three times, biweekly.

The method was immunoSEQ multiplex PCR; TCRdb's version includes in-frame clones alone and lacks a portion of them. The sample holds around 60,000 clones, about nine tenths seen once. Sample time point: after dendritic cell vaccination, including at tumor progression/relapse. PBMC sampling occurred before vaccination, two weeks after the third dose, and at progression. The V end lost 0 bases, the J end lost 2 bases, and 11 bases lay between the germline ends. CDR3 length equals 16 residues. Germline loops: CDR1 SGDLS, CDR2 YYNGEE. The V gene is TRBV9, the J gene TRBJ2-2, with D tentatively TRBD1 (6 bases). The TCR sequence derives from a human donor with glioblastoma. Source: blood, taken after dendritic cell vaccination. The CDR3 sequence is CASSVEAGVNTGELFF. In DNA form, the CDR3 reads TGTGCCAGCAGCGTAGAGGCAGGGGTTAACACCGGGGAGCTGTTTTTT.